This paragraph reports one TCR beta chain. The antigen is not known. The data originate from a study of CD8+ T cells in alopecia areata. Sequencing relied on a cDNA template that was reverse transcribed from extracted RNA. The method was immunoSEQ multiplex PCR; TCRdb's version includes in-frame clones alone and lacks a portion of them. The sample records about 290,000 clones, 58% being singletons. This CDR3 region has 15 residues. Germline CDR1 is MNHNS and CDR2 is SASEGT. After removal of 1 base from V and 7 bases from J, the junction contained 6 bases not matched to a gene. The treatment was: oral pan-JAK inhibitor, 5-10 mg twice daily. General study results and limits: Scalp and blood retained many expanded lesional clones during tofacitinib.

The starting material was CD4+ T cells sorted from blood, obtained at week 24, from a patient treated with tofacitinib. The TCR sequence derives from a human donor with alopecia areata. The chain uses TRBV6-1 and TRBJ2-5; 10 positions agree with TRBD1. CDR3 nucleotide sequence: TGTGCCAGCAGTGAAGGACAGGGGGCGTTTGGGACCCAGTACTTC. It specifies CASSEGQGAFGTQYF.